Below are 18 T cell receptor beta chains sequenced from a single sample in a study of shared clonotypes between healthy human individuals. Sequenced by immunoSEQ multiplex PCR; TCRdb stores in-frame clones only, minus some. The sample shows around 1.9 million clones, 90% to 95% of them seen only once. Terminally differentiated effector memory CD45RA+ cells were excluded by CCR7 positive selection of CD45RO-negative cells. The sample comprised naive CD8+ T cells from PBMCs. Receptors were obtained from a man aged 18 to 30 in good health. Some clones in this sample may be carry-over from other donors' samples.

V and J are TRBV27 and TRBJ2-2, with 11 bases fitting TRBD2. The CDR3 covers 17 residues. Looked up from germline, CDR1 is MNHEY and CDR2 is SMNVEV (reference sequence). V lost 4 bases and J lost 4; bases outside the gene matches: 8. Here the CDR3 reads CASSSPGTSGATGELFF. CDR3 bases: TGTGCCAGCAGTTCTCCAGGGACTAGCGGAGCCACCGGGGAGCTGTTTTTT.

The genes are TRBV18 and TRBJ2-7; either TRBD1 or TRBD2 may fit D (5 bases each). Looked up from germline, CDR1 is KGHSH and CDR2 is LQKENI. This CDR3 is built from 14 residues. V lost 6 bases and J lost 6, with 18 bases in between. The CDR3 DNA sequence: TGTGCCAGCTCCCCGGGCAGGGAGCGCCCCGAGCAGTACTTC. Translating it yields CASSPGRERPEQYF.

The genes are TRBV7-2 and TRBJ2-7; D gene ambiguous. CDR3 size: 11 residues. Germline CDR1 SGHTA, CDR2 FQGNSA. V was pared by 3 bases and J by 5 bases, with 5 bases between. CDR3 sequence (DNA): TGTGCCAGCAGCTTCGGCCACGAGCAGTACTTC. Its translation: CASSFGHEQYF.

The chain combines TRBV7-6 with TRBJ2-7; D may be TRBD1 or TRBD2 (5 bases each). Germline-derived CDR1 and CDR2 are SGHVS and FNYEAQ. There are 15 residues in the CDR3. V was cut by 7 bases and J by 3 bases, with 19 bases left in between. CDR3 sequence (DNA): TGTGCCAGCACCCCACGGGGCAGACCTGACTACGAGCAGTACTTC. Its translation is CASTPRGRPDYEQYF.

The V and J genes are TRBV7-2 and TRBJ2-1, with TRBD2 matching 9 bases. The germline V gene has CDR1 SGHTA and CDR2 FQGNSA. This CDR3 comprises 15 residues. V dropped 1 base and J dropped 9; count of bases not matched to a gene: 7. This CDR3 is CASSLGGRAVGEQFF. In DNA form, the CDR3 reads TGTGCCAGCAGCTTAGGCGGGAGGGCGGTCGGTGAGCAGTTCTTC. Full variable domain (outside the CDR3, taken from reference TRBV7-2 and TRBJ2-1): GAGVSQSPSNKVTEKGKDVELRCDPISGHTALYWYRQSLGQGLEFLIYFQGNSAPDKSGLPSDRFSAERTGGSVSTLTIQRTQQEDSAVYLCASSLGGRAVGEQFFGPGTRLTVL.

The CDR3, as DNA: TGTGCCAGCAGTTTATTGGGCAGCTTGAATGAGCAGTTCTTC. Its translation: CASSLLGSLNEQFF. This chain joins TRBV27 and TRBJ2-1; D uncertain. V was shortened by 1 base and J by 7 bases, with 11 bases between the two germline ends. Germline loops: CDR1 MNHEY, CDR2 SMNVEV (reference sequence). The CDR3 runs 14 residues.

The chain links TRBV29-1 to TRBJ2-2; D is unclear. The CDR3 contains 15 residues. Deletions cut 1 base from V and 4 bases from J, with 13 bases between. Germline V lookup: CDR1 SQVTM, CDR2 ANQGSEA. CDR3 loop: CSVEVAPGSTGELFF. CDR3 sequence (DNA): TGCAGCGTTGAAGTCGCCCCGGGTTCCACCGGGGAGCTGTTTTTT.

This chain joins TRBV15 and TRBJ1-1; 7 bases map to TRBD1. The CDR3 sequence is 16 residues long. From germline, CDR1 is LNHNV and CDR2 YYDKDF (reference sequence). V was clipped by 4 bases and J by 0 bases; unmatched bases: 8. The CDR3 loop reads CATSTRPTGLNTEAFF. CDR3 bases: TGTGCCACCAGCACACGACCGACAGGGTTGAACACTGAAGCTTTCTTT.

The J gene is TRBJ1-4, the V gene TRBV2, with 7 bases aligning to TRBD1. CDR1 is SNHLY, CDR2 FYNNEI, per germline. With V trimmed by 8 bases and J by 0 bases, 3 bases remained unmatched. This CDR3 has 14 residues. Written as DNA, the CDR3 is TGTGCCAGCGAAGACAGGGCAACTAATGAAAAACTGTTTTTT. Residues: CASEDRATNEKLFF.

The gene calls are TRBV4-1 and TRBJ1-5; the match to TRBD1 covers 7 bases. V dropped 2 bases and J dropped 5; count of bases not matched to a gene: 0. CDR3 size: 13 residues. Per germline, CDR1 MGHRA and CDR2 YSYEKL. CDR3 loop: CASSQTGDQPQHF. The CDR3 nucleotides are TGCGCCAGCAGCCAAACAGGGGATCAGCCCCAGCATTTT.

The chain couples TRBV10-3 to TRBJ2-7; the D gene is possibly TRBD2 (6 bases). CDR1 ENHRY and CDR2 SYGVKD come from the germline V gene. The CDR3 has 15 residues. Deletions cut 2 bases from V and 6 bases from J, with 17 bases between. CDR3 DNA: TGTGCCATCAGTGAGATACTAGCTGTCGACTCCGAGCAGTACTTC. Protein: CAISEILAVDSEQYF.

V is TRBV25-1 and J is TRBJ2-7; D uncertain. Germline lookup yields CDR1 MGHDK and CDR2 SYGVNS. This CDR3 has 13 amino acids. The V end lost 2 bases, the J end lost 3 bases, and 8 bases lay between the germline ends. The CDR3 loop is CASSEAPYYEQYF. For the CDR3, the DNA is TGTGCCAGCAGTGAAGCCCCTTACTACGAGCAGTACTTC.

V and J are TRBV29-1 and TRBJ1-5; 9 positions agree with TRBD1. The V gene end was trimmed by 4 bases and the J gene end by 7 bases; junction bases not matched to a gene: 5. The CDR3 sequence is 13 residues long. Germline CDR1 and CDR2: SQVTM and ANQGSEA. The CDR3 sequence: CSVVQGAGQPQHF. The CDR3 DNA sequence: TGCAGCGTTGTACAGGGGGCAGGCCAGCCCCAGCATTTT.

This clone showed up just once. V gene TRBV27 combines with J gene TRBJ2-3, with 7 bases matching TRBD1. The V gene's germline CDR1 is MNHEY and CDR2 SMNVEV (reference sequence). The CDR3 runs to 15 residues. After removal of 8 bases from V and 0 bases from J, the junction contained 8 bases not matched to a gene. The CDR3 region is CASSKRDRSTDTQYF. DNA of the CDR3: TGTGCCAGCTCGAAACGGGACAGAAGCACAGATACGCAGTATTTT.

V gene TRBV9 combines with J gene TRBJ2-1, with D perhaps matching TRBD2 (5 bases). Looked up from germline, CDR1 is SGDLS and CDR2 is YYNGEE. The V end was cut by 3 bases, the J end by 9 bases, with 22 bases between. CDR3 length: 16 residues. The chain's CDR3 is CASSGNLGEIFSEQFF. CDR3 sequence (DNA): TGTGCCAGCAGCGGTAATCTGGGAGAAATTTTCAGTGAGCAGTTCTTC.

V is TRBV27 and J is TRBJ1-3, with D possibly being TRBD1 (5 bases). The CDR3 is 17 residues long. Germline V gene sequence: CDR1 MNHEY, CDR2 SMNVEV (reference sequence). The germline V and J ends were trimmed by 1 base and 0 bases, with 13 bases remaining between them. The CDR3 is CASSLYGGTLSGNTIYF. CDR3 bases: TGTGCCAGCAGTTTATACGGGGGGACCCTCTCTGGAAACACCATATATTTT.

This rearrangement joins TRBV19 to TRBJ1-4, with 8 bases aligning to TRBD1. Germline CDR1 is LNHDA and CDR2 is SQIVND (reference sequence). CDR3 size: 11 residues. With V trimmed by 8 bases and J by 16 bases, 9 bases remained unmatched. CDR3 sequence: CASPTRGTGFF. The CDR3 DNA reads TGTGCCAGTCCTACTCGTGGGACAGGGTTTTTT.

The CDR3: CASKTGQGTYEQYF. The CDR3 DNA reads TGTGCCAGCAAAACCGGACAGGGCACCTACGAGCAGTACTTC. This chain links TRBV5-5 with TRBJ2-7; 8 bases map to TRBD1. With 6 bases clipped from V and 2 bases from J, the junction kept 7 bases outside the gene matches. The length of the CDR3 is 14 residues. CDR1 and CDR2 (germline): SGHKS, YYEKEE (reference sequence).